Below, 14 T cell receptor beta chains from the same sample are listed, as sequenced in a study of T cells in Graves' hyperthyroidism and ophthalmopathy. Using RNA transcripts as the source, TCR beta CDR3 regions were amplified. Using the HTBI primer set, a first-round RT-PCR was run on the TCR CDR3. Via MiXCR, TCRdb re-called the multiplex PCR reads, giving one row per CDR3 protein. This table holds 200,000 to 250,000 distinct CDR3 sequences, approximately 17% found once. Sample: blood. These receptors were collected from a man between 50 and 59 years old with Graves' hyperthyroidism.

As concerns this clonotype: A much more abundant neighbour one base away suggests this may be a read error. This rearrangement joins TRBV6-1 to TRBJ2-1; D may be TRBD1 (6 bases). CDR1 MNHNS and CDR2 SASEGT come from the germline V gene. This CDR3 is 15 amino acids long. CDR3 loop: CAGSVGRGSYNEQFF. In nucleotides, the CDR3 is TGTGCCGGCAGTGTGGGCAGGGGTTCCTACAATGAGCAGTTCTTC.

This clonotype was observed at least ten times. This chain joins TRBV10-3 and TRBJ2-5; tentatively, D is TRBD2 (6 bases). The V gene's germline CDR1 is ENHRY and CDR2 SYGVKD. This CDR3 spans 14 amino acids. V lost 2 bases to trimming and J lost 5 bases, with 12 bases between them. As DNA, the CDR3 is TGTGCCATCAGTGAGCGCCAGGCGGGGGAGACCCAGTACTTC. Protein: CAISERQAGETQYF.

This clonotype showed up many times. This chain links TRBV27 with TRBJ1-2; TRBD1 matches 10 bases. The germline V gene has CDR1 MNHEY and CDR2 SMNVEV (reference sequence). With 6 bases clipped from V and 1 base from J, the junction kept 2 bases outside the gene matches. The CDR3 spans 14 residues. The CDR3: CASRTGGDNYGYTF. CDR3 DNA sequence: TGTGCCAGCAGGACAGGGGGCGATAACTATGGCTACACCTTC.

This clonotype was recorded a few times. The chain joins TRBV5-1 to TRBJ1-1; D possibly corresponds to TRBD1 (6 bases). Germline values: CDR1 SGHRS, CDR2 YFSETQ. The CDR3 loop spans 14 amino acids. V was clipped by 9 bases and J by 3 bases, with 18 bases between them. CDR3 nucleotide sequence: TGCGCCACCAAAAGGGGGGTATTTGACACTGAAGCTTTCTTT. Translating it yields CATKRGVFDTEAFF. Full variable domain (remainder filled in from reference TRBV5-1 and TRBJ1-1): KAGVTQTPRYLIKTRGQQVTLSCSPISGHRSVSWYQQTPGQGLQFLFEYFSETQRNKGNFPGRFSGRQFSNSRSEMNVSTLELGDSALYLCATKRGVFDTEAFFGQGTRLTVV.

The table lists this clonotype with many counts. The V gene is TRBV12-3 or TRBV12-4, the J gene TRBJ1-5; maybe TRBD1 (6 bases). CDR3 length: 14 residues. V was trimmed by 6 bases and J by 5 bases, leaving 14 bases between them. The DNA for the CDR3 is TGTGCCAGCAGCCGGGGACAAACTTATCAGCCCCAGCATTTT. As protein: CASSRGQTYQPQHF.

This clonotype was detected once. This CDR3 reads CASSLEHPTNEKLFF. CDR3 DNA sequence: TGCGCCAGCAGCTTGGAACACCCAACTAATGAAAAACTGTTTTTT. The gene calls are TRBV5-1 and TRBJ1-4; D is uncertain. The CDR3 runs 15 residues. From germline, CDR1 is SGHRS and CDR2 YFSETQ. Trimming pared 0 bases from V and 0 bases from J, leaving 6 bases between.

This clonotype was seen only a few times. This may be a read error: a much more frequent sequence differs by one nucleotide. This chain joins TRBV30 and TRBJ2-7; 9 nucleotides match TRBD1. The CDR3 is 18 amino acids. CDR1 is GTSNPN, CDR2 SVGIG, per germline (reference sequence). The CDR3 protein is CARSTTGGRGLNPYEQYF. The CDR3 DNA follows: TGTGCCCGGAGTACGACAGGGGGAAGGGGCCTTAACCCCTACGAGCAGTACTTC.

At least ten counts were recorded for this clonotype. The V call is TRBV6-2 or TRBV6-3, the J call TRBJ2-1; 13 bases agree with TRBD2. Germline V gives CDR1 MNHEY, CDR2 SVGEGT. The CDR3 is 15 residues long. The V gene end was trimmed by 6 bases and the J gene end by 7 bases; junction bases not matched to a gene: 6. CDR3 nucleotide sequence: TGTGCCAGCAGAATTCGACTAGCGGGAGGTAATGAGCAGTTCTTC. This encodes CASRIRLAGGNEQFF.

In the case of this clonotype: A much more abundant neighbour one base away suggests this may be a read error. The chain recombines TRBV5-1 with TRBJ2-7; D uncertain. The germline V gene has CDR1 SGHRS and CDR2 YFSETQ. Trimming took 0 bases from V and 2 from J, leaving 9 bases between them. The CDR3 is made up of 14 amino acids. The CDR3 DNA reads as TGCGCCAGCAGCTTGGTCGAGAGCACCTACGAGCAGTACTTC. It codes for CASSLVESTYEQYF.

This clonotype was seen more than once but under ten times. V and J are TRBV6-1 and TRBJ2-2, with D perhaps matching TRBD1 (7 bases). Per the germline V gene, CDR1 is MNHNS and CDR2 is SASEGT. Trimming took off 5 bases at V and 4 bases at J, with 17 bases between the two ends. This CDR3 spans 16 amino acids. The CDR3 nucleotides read TGTGCCAGCAGTATTACGGGCGGGACAGCCACCGGGGAGCTGTTTTTT. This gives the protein CASSITGGTATGELFF.

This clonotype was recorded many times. CDR3 DNA: TGTGCCAGCACCGCCAGGCGGCTAGATGAGCAGTTCTTC. It encodes CASTARRLDEQFF. The chain has TRBV3-1 and TRBJ2-1, with unresolved D. The CDR3 consists of 13 residues. The germline CDR1 and CDR2 sequences are LGHDT and YNNKEL (reference sequence). V lost 7 bases and J lost 8, with 15 bases in between.

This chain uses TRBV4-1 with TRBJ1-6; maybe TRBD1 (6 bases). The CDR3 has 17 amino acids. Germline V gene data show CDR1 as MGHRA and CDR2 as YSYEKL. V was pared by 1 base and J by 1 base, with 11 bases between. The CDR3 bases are TGCGCCAGCAGCCAAGGGACAGCCAGGTCCTATAATTCACCCCTCCACTTT. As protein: CASSQGTARSYNSPLHF.

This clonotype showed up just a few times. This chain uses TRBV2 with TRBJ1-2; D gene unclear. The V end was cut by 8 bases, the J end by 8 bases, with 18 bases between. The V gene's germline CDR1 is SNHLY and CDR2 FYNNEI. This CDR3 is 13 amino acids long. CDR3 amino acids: CASGLHLTGGYTF. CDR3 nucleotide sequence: TGTGCCAGCGGGCTTCACCTAACGGGGGGCTACACCTTC.

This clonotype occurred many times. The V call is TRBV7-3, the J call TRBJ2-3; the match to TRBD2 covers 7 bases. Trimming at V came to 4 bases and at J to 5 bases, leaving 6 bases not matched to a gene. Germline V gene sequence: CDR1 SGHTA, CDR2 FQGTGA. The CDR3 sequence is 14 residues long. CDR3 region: CASSSGLEIDTQYF. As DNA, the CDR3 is TGTGCCAGCAGCTCTGGACTAGAGATAGATACGCAGTATTTT.